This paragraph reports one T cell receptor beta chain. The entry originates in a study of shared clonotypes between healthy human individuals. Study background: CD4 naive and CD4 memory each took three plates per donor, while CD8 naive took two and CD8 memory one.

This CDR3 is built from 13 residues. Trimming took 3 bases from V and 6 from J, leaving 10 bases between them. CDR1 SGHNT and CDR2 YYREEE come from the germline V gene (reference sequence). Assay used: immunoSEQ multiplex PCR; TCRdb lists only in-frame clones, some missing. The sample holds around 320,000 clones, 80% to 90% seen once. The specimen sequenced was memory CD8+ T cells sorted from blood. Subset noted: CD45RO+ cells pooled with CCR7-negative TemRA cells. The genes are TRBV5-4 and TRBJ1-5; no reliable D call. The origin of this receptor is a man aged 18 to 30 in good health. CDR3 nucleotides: TGTGCCAGCAGCTCGGCTCCAAGTCAGCCCCAGCATTTT. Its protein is CASSSAPSQPQHF.